The clone carrying this T cell receptor beta chain showed up just a few times. Its antigen is unknown. The CDR3 runs to 16 residues. The V gene end was trimmed by 3 bases and the J gene end by 2 bases; junction bases not matched to a gene: 8. Germline CDR1 is LNHDA and CDR2 is SQIVND (reference sequence). The data derive from a study of beta chain features in type 1 diabetes. Study in general: Healthy donors and patients showed comparable age, gender and cell yields. Sorted cells from all samples, numbering 107,917,701, were examined. Broader study findings: Diminished insertions and augmented deletions at VDJ junctions characterized type 1 diabetes patients. In all four CD4+ subsets, TCRB CDR3 length was significantly, moderately reduced in type 1 diabetes.

Expressed TCRB transcripts were sequenced because the entire RNA isolate underwent reverse transcription. Some clones are missing from TCRdb's copy, which holds only in-frame ones; the method was immunoSEQ multiplex PCR. In the table there are about 160,000 clones, approximately 9% of which are singletons. The collection from each donor was one heparinised blood draw averaging around 100 mL. This clonotype was sampled from a young woman with type 1 diabetes. The sample comprised central memory CD4+ T cells from blood. The chain combines TRBV19 with TRBJ1-2; 8 bases are shared with TRBD1. The CDR3 sequence is CASSIQAGGFNYGYTF. The CDR3 DNA sequence: TGTGCCAGTAGTATTCAGGCAGGGGGCTTCAACTATGGCTACACCTTC.